This T cell receptor (beta chain) was captured in a study of cytomegalovirus exposure and HLA in healthy donors. Study-level points and caveats: In presence/absence analyses, roughly uniform sequencing depth across donors was assumed.

Concerning this clone: Its target is unknown.

Researchers ran the PCR with 60 Vbeta and 13 Jbeta primers. TCRdb keeps only in-frame clones here, not all; method: immunoSEQ multiplex PCR. The repertoire includes under 110,000 clones, about four fifths of them detected once, and less than 2% sits in the top ten. The CDR3 covers 13 residues. The ends were cut back, 4 bases at V and 4 bases at J, with 11 bases in the middle. Germline V gives CDR1 SGHDT, CDR2 YYEEEE. The sequence derives from a man over 45 in good health and CMV-seronegative. The sample taken for sequencing was PBMCs. The J gene is TRBJ1-2, the V gene TRBV5-6; D call uncertain. The CDR3 here is CASSLVRGYGYTF. The CDR3 bases are TGTGCCAGCAGCCTGGTCCGCGGCTATGGCTACACCTTC. Using reference TRBV5-6 and TRBJ1-2 for the parts outside the CDR3, the full variable domain is DAGVTQSPTHLIKTRGQQVTLRCSPKSGHDTVSWYQQALGQGPQFIFQYYEEEERQRGNFPDRFSGHQFPNYSSELNVNALLLGDSALYLCASSLVRGYGYTFGSGTRLTVV.